This paragraph reports one TCR beta chain. This clone was detected once. The antigen it recognizes is unknown. No clone much larger than this one lies a single base away; base qualities are absent. Compared with germline, V lacks 5 bases and J lacks 5 bases; bases without a gene match: 5. The CDR3, cysteine through phenylalanine, is 14 amino acids long. Only CDR3 DNA is held: 42 bases, read in frame from base 1. The germline V gene gives CDR1 as SGHTS and CDR2 as YDEGEE. Donors were healthy HIV-negative adults with no recently reported acute infections or vaccinations. Every donor was a Caucasian adult residing in Nashville, Tennessee, USA. Magnetic negative selection was used to enrich CD4+ T cells, after which naive cells were positively selected on CD45RA and the negative fraction became the memory subset. Blood was obtained by leukapheresis, after which PBMCs were separated by Ficoll-Histopaque density gradient centrifugation and cryopreserved in liquid nitrogen vapor phase. Analytical flow cytometry was used to check the purity and quantity of every magnetically sorted T cell population. Genomic DNA was isolated from each sorted fraction and quantified by UV absorbance on a Nanodrop 2000c.

Using the deep immunoSEQ assay, TCR CDR3 regions were amplified from genomic DNA by multiplex PCR. Extracted genomic DNA from each cell subset was distributed evenly across all wells of several immunoSEQ 96-well plates, and each plate was treated as a replicate. Each replicate PCR for sorted subsets received about 180 ng genomic DNA, equal to about 30,000 T cell genomes. Purified libraries were quantified with a Qubit 3.0 fluorometer, sized on a Bioanalyzer 2100, and re-quantified with the KAPA Library Quantification kit. Every immunoSEQ 96-well plate was sequenced on a dedicated single-read 150-cycle Illumina NextSeq 550 flow cell. From the authors' description of their analysis: Because only junctional sequences without quality scores were contained in the immunoSEQ output, filtering matching that applied to full-length reads could not be performed. Sequences were annotated with PyIR, a Python wrapper for IgBLAST v1.9, using IMGT germline references to assign V/J genes and CDR3. Reads with weak V/J assignments (E-value above 1e-6), missing CDR3, stop codons, out-of-frame junctions, or ambiguous translated residues were removed. V3J clonotypes were defined by identical inferred V gene, J gene, and CDR3 amino acid sequence. Percentage overlap between repertoires was computed as shared unique clonotypes divided by the size of the smaller repertoire. Three approaches were used to assess repertoire richness: RTK rarefaction, the Chao1 estimator, and Recon v2.1 estimates of unobserved clonotypes. For all TCRbeta clonotypes obtained by the gDNA method from several donors, generation probabilities were computed with OLGA. This immuneACCESS table, as held by TCRdb, lists in-frame sequences with V and J called but not all clones. Of the missing ones, under half trace to an unresolved V gene in checked studies; the others have no known cause. The DNA gave D and trimming, while V, J and clone size come from that table. This sample lists a few million clones; approximately 95% were detected once. Of the sample, under 0.45% falls within the top ten clones.

The record originates from a study of shared clonotypes between healthy human individuals (dated by TCRdb to about 2020). Looking at the study overall: The cohort comprised two women and a few men aged 18 to 49 years. Per donor, three plates each were used for CD4 naive and CD4 memory, two for CD8 naive, and one for CD8 memory. To estimate repertoire size and how much clonotypes are shared between individuals, the study performed deep sequencing of blood TCR repertoires from a few healthy adults. To increase sequencing depth and limit assay-specific biases, TCR repertoire library preparation and sequencing were carried out by different laboratories using diverse techniques. Each donor's leukapheresis produced roughly between roughly 0.94 and 9.5 billion PBMCs.

Study-wide conclusions, independent of this receptor: Compared with non-shared clonotypes, clonotypes shared by all four sorted-subset donors had higher generation probabilities. Naive subsets generally had larger estimated clonotype richness than memory subsets did. Sampling was restricted to blood, and TCR repertoires in tissues likely differ from the TCR repertoires found in blood. Across a handful of donors, around 5% of naive CD4, more than 3% of naive CD8, 2.3% of memory CD4, and approximately 0.42% of memory CD8 clonotypes were shared. Pairwise subsampling indicated that sequencing depth was expected to affect the degree of clonotype sharing among donors. Rarefaction of sorted-subset datasets indicated incomplete sequencing despite the large sequencing depth. Because the study included a small number of donors, the genetic and exposure-history diversity represented was limited.

The sample was naive CD4+ T cells from PBMCs. In light of the paper, this sample's cell subset or site label describes: CD45RA+ positively selected. This clonotype was obtained from a man younger than 35 in good health. Some clones in this sample may be carry-over from other donors' samples. Recombination linked TRBV5-8 to TRBJ2-5; TRBD2 fits 11 bases in the junction. The CDR3 is CASSLLAGDETQYF. The bases are TGTGCCAGCAGTCTACTAGCGGGAGACGAGACCCAGTACTTC.